In this sample, the clone carrying this TCR beta chain turned up many times. Its specificity is unknown. This sample is part of a study of identical twins. Notes on the study in general: Out-of-frame alpha sequences shared by twins were enriched for low generation probability. For zero-insertion analyses, partial confounding could come from invariant MAIT and iNKT cells.

The CDR3 has 13 residues. Germline CDR1 reads ENHRY; CDR2 reads SYGVKD. V was clipped by 8 bases and J by 1 base, with 12 bases between them. cDNA carried unique molecular identifiers, and a universal primer site was added by template switching. TCRdb passed the 5' RACE reads through MiXCR, listing each CDR3 protein once. The sample records 700,000 or so distinct CDR3 sequences, around 8.6% being singletons. This same sample was also taken into another study, of yellow fever vaccine responses in identical twins. That paper adds: On the reported evidence, twins' vaccine T cell responses seemed partly convergent and partly personalized.

The source is a woman aged 18-30 years in good health. The chain uses TRBV10-3 and TRBJ2-7; D assignment may be TRBD1 or TRBD2 (5 bases each). The sample comprised PBMCs. CDR3 in amino acids: CAISEGQSYEQYF. CDR3 in DNA: TGTGCCATCTCCGAGGGGCAGTCCTACGAGCAGTACTTC.